The 5 T cell receptor beta chains below all came from one sample that was sequenced in a study of T cells after yellow fever vaccination. TCRdb itself ran the 5' RACE reads through MiXCR, one entry per CDR3 protein. The sample lists just under 600,000 distinct CDR3 sequences; roughly 12% were seen once. This material consisted of PBMCs, taken on the day of the yellow fever booster vaccination. The receptor set was obtained from a man younger than 40 who received the YFV17D yellow fever vaccine.

The rearrangement links TRBV7-9 to TRBJ2-2, with a weak D call TRBD1 (5 bases). The ends were cut back, 6 bases at V and 6 bases at J, with 11 bases in the middle. The CDR3 runs to 13 residues. Per the germline V gene, CDR1 is SEHNR and CDR2 is FQNEAQ (reference sequence). The CDR3 is CASSDARAGELFF. For the CDR3, the DNA is TGTGCCAGCAGTGACGCCAGGGCCGGGGAGCTGTTTTTT.

The rearrangement links TRBV6-5 to TRBJ2-2; the D is unclear. The germline V gene has CDR1 MNHEY and CDR2 SVGAGI. V lost 3 bases and J 8 bases, leaving 13 bases between the germline ends. This CDR3 contains 14 residues. In DNA form, the CDR3 reads TGTGCCAGCAGTTATAGGGCCCGTTTTGGGGAGCTGTTTTTT. Its translation is CASSYRARFGELFF.

This clonotype was seen ten or more times. V is TRBV7-2 and J is TRBJ2-1, with D possibly matching TRBD2 (6 bases). Per germline, CDR1 SGHTA and CDR2 FQGNSA. V gave up 6 bases and J gave up 6 bases, with 21 bases separating them. The CDR3 length is 16 residues. The CDR3 bases are TGTGCCAGCAGGGAGGGACTGCAGGCAGGAGCCAATGAGCAGTTCTTC. It codes for CASREGLQAGANEQFF.

The rearrangement links TRBV5-1 to TRBJ1-1, with a weak D call TRBD1 (6 bases). The CDR3 contains 14 residues. Trimming shortened V by 7 bases and J by 6 bases, and 19 bases separated the two germline ends. Germline V gene lookup returns CDR1 SGHRS and CDR2 YFSETQ. In DNA, the CDR3 is TGCGCCAGCGGACGCAAGGGGGGGTCGGCTGAAGCTTTCTTT. Translated, it gives CASGRKGGSAEAFF. Complete variable domain (other parts from reference TRBV5-1 and TRBJ1-1): KAGVTQTPRYLIKTRGQQVTLSCSPISGHRSVSWYQQTPGQGLQFLFEYFSETQRNKGNFPGRFSGRQFSNSRSEMNVSTLELGDSALYLCASGRKGGSAEAFFGQGTRLTVV.

This clonotype was counted only a few times. The CDR3 spells CASSSSPAGLARQYF. CDR3 bases: TGTGCCAGCAGCTCATCTCCGGCGGGACTCGCTAGGCAGTACTTC. J is TRBJ2-7 and V is TRBV9; perhaps TRBD2 as D (6 bases). In germline, CDR1 is SGDLS, CDR2 YYNGEE. V was pared by 4 bases and J by 9 bases, with 23 bases between. CDR3 length equals 15 residues.